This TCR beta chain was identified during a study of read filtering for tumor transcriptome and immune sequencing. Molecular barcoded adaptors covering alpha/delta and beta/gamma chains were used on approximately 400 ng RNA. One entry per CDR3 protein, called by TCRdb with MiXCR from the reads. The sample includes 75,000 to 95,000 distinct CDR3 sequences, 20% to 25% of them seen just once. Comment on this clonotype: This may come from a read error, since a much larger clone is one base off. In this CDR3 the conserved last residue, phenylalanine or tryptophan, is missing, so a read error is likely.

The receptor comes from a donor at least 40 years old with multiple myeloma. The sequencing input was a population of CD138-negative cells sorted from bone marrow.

For the CDR3, the DNA is TGCAGTGCCAAACCGGGGGTAAATGAAAAACTGTTTCTT. Translating it yields CSAKPGVNEKLFL. This rearrangement joins TRBV20-1 to TRBJ1-4; TRBD1 might be the D (5 bases). V lost 6 bases and J 5 bases, leaving 13 bases between the germline ends. The germline CDR1 and CDR2 sequences are DFQATT and SNEGSKA (reference sequence). The CDR3 is 13 residues long.